Presented here are 25 T cell receptor beta chains from one specimen sequenced in a study of Graves' ophthalmopathy and Graves' hyperthyroidism. The authors amplified TCR beta CDR3 regions from RNA transcripts. An opening RT-PCR round employed HTBI primers and preceded a second-round multiplex PCR. TCRdb redid the calling of the multiplex PCR reads with MiXCR, one entry per CDR3 protein. Seen here are more than 1,000,000 distinct CDR3 sequences, 35% to 45% observed once, and the top ten hold roughly 10%. Sequencing used peripheral blood or thyroid tissue (not recorded which). Receptors originate from an adult man with Graves' hyperthyroidism.

This clonotype showed up many times. The CDR3 DNA follows: TGTGCCACCTTCGGAGGACAGGGGAAGCTCTATGGCTACACCTTC. This encodes CATFGGQGKLYGYTF. The chain combines TRBV10-3 with TRBJ1-2; TRBD1 agrees at 9 bases. The CDR3 is made up of 15 amino acids. Germline V gene lookup returns CDR1 ENHRY and CDR2 SYGVKD. V trimming: 10 bases; J trimming: 4 bases; junction bases outside the gene matches: 13.

This rearrangement joins TRBV10-3 to TRBJ1-5; 8 positions match TRBD1. The CDR3 is 17 amino acids. V dropped 6 bases and J dropped 5; count of bases not matched to a gene: 15. Per germline, CDR1 ENHRY and CDR2 SYGVKD. CDR3: CAISDRGGQGVDQPQHF. The CDR3 bases are TGTGCCATCAGCGACCGGGGCGGACAGGGCGTGGATCAGCCCCAGCATTTT.

This clonotype was recorded many times. The chain links TRBV10-3 to TRBJ2-6; maybe TRBD2 (5 bases). CDR3 size: 18 residues. V lost 3 bases and J lost 0, with 15 bases in between. Germline lookup yields CDR1 ENHRY and CDR2 SYGVKD. The CDR3 spells CAISDRGAVSSGANVLTF. For the CDR3, the DNA is TGTGCCATCAGTGATCGTGGAGCGGTAAGCTCTGGGGCCAACGTCCTGACTTTC.

This clonotype has just a few counts. The chain uses TRBV9 and TRBJ1-1; possibly TRBD1 for D (5 bases). Trimming cost V 0 bases and J 5 bases, with 5 bases left between them. Germline values: CDR1 SGDLS, CDR2 YYNGEE. This CDR3 contains 12 residues. This CDR3 reads CASSVEGTEAFF. CDR3 DNA: TGTGCCAGCAGCGTAGAGGGGACTGAAGCTTTCTTT.

This clonotype appeared many times. The J gene is TRBJ2-5, the V gene TRBV29-1; D perhaps matches TRBD2 (6 bases). CDR1 and CDR2 (germline): SQVTM, ANQGSEA. Trimming stripped 1 base from V and 5 bases from J, with 11 bases between. This CDR3 is 13 amino acids long. The CDR3 sequence is CSVEGGLRETQYF. CDR3 coding DNA: TGCAGCGTTGAAGGGGGACTCCGGGAGACCCAGTACTTC.

This clonotype was found many times. The rearrangement links TRBV7-2 to TRBJ1-6, with D unclear. V lost 2 bases and J lost 2, with 4 bases in between. Germline CDR1 reads SGHTA; CDR2 reads FQGNSA. The CDR3 runs 14 residues. The chain's CDR3 is CASSLTAYNSPLHF. In DNA form, the CDR3 reads TGTGCCAGCAGCTTAACGGCCTATAATTCACCCCTCCACTTT.

This clonotype was seen ten or more times. J is TRBJ2-7 and V is TRBV10-3; D is undetermined. In germline, CDR1 is ENHRY, CDR2 SYGVKD. This CDR3 region has 13 residues. The germline V and J ends were trimmed by 3 bases and 2 bases, with 8 bases remaining between them. The CDR3, as DNA: TGTGCCATCAGTGACGGGCATCCCTACGAGCAGTACTTC. As protein: CAISDGHPYEQYF.

This chain uses TRBV4-2 with TRBJ1-5; 7 positions match TRBD1. CDR3 length equals 16 residues. Per germline, CDR1 LGHNA and CDR2 YNFKEQ. The ends lost 0 bases at V and 9 bases at J; junction bases unmatched: 11. The chain's CDR3 is CASSQDSRRGPGPQHF. The CDR3 DNA follows: TGTGCCAGCAGCCAAGATAGTAGGAGGGGGCCCGGGCCCCAGCATTTT.

This clonotype was seen a handful of times. The chain uses TRBV5-6 and TRBJ1-5; D unclear. This CDR3 has 14 amino acids. Trimming removed 4 bases from V and 7 bases from J, with 15 bases in between. Germline V lookup: CDR1 SGHDT, CDR2 YYEEEE. CDR3 in amino acids: CASSPRSGNQPQHF. CDR3 sequence (DNA): TGTGCCAGCAGCCCTCGGTCGGGAAACCAGCCCCAGCATTTT.

This clonotype has at least ten counts. The chain recombines TRBV2 with TRBJ2-2; the D gene is possibly TRBD1 (6 bases). With 3 bases removed from V and 0 bases from J, the gap between germline ends came to 8 bases. Germline CDR1 is SNHLY and CDR2 is FYNNEI. The CDR3 covers 15 residues. As DNA, the CDR3 is TGTGCCAGCAGTGAGAGGACAGCGAACACCGGGGAGCTGTTTTTT. It codes for CASSERTANTGELFF.

In DNA, the CDR3 is TGTGCCAGCATGACAGCCGGGACCAGATACGAGCAGTACTTC. This gives the protein CASMTAGTRYEQYF. V gene TRBV12-3 or TRBV12-4 combines with J gene TRBJ2-7; TRBD1 or TRBD2 may be the D gene (5 bases each). The CDR3 has 14 amino acids. V was pared by 7 bases and J by 4 bases, with 17 bases between.

Only a few counts were recorded for this clonotype. Relative to the germline gene, one junction end is altered; a read error may explain this. The chain is built from TRBV5-1 and TRBJ1-2, with TRBD1 identical over 7 bases. Germline V lookup: CDR1 SGHRS, CDR2 YFSETQ. This CDR3 has 14 residues. The CDR3 DNA follows: TGTGCCAGCAGTTTACCGGGACAGAACTATGGCTACACCTTC. Its protein product is CASSLPGQNYGYTF.

The chain carries TRBV7-8 and TRBJ1-6, with TRBD1 matching over 12 bases. V was clipped by 8 bases and J by 11 bases; unmatched bases: 16. This CDR3 comprises 17 residues. Germline V lookup: CDR1 SGHVS, CDR2 FQNEAQ. The CDR3 spells CASGSGTGGETKAPLHF. In DNA, the CDR3 is TGTGCCAGCGGTTCCGGGACAGGGGGCGAGACGAAGGCACCCCTCCACTTT.

V gene TRBV20-1 combines with J gene TRBJ1-5; tentatively, D is TRBD1 (5 bases). V lost 6 bases and J 11 bases, leaving 23 bases between the germline ends. The CDR3 has 14 amino acids. Per germline, CDR1 DFQATT and CDR2 SNEGSKA (reference sequence). DNA for the CDR3: TGCAGTGCAAAGCCGGGACTAGGGTGGGAGACCCAGCATTTT. This translates into CSAKPGLGWETQHF.

The chain carries TRBV9 and TRBJ1-1, with TRBD1 as a possible D gene (5 bases). V lost 0 bases, J lost 0 bases, and 18 bases lay in between. Per germline, CDR1 SGDLS and CDR2 YYNGEE. The CDR3 spans 18 residues. In DNA form, the CDR3 reads TGTGCCAGCAGCGTAGACCTTGGCTCTGGGGGAATGAACACTGAAGCTTTCTTT. Translated: CASSVDLGSGGMNTEAFF.

The chain joins TRBV3-1 to TRBJ2-7; either TRBD1 or TRBD2 may fit D (5 bases each). The CDR3 runs 12 residues. Deletions cut 4 bases from V and 5 bases from J, with 9 bases between. Germline V gene sequence: CDR1 LGHDT, CDR2 YNNKEL (reference sequence). In DNA form, the CDR3 reads TGTGCCAGCAGCCCCTGGGGGAACGAGCAGTACTTC. Translated, it gives CASSPWGNEQYF.

This chain links TRBV7-9 with TRBJ2-5, with TRBD1 matching over 8 bases. V gave up 2 bases and J gave up 3 bases; unmatched junction bases: 5. Germline loops: CDR1 SEHNR, CDR2 FQNEAQ (reference sequence). The CDR3 sequence is 15 residues long. In DNA, the CDR3 is TGTGCCAGCAGCTTATCCCTGGGACAGGAAGAGACCCAGTACTTC. It yields the protein CASSLSLGQEETQYF.

This clonotype has ten or more counts. The chain uses TRBV6-5 and TRBJ1-4, with D tentatively TRBD1 (5 bases). There are 13 residues in the CDR3. Per germline, CDR1 MNHEY and CDR2 SVGAGI. With 6 bases removed from V and 8 bases from J, the gap between germline ends came to 13 bases. CDR3 in DNA: TGTGCCAGCAGATCAGGGCCGGGGGAAAAACTGTTTTTT. Its translation is CASRSGPGEKLFF.

This clonotype has a handful of counts. The chain is built from TRBV6-6 and TRBJ1-6; 7 bases map to TRBD1. Trimming cost V 1 base and J 5 bases; bases outside gene matches: 5. CDR3 length: 16 amino acids. Germline V gene lookup returns CDR1 MNHNY and CDR2 SVGAGI (reference sequence). The CDR3 coding sequence is TGTGCCAGCAGTTACTTCGGACAGGAGAATAATTCACCCCTCCACTTT. This gives the protein CASSYFGQENNSPLHF.

This clonotype appeared a few times. This chain connects TRBV5-1 to TRBJ2-7, with 10 bases aligning to TRBD2. V gave up 5 bases and J gave up 4 bases; unmatched junction bases: 12. This CDR3 spans 16 amino acids. CDR1 SGHRS and CDR2 YFSETQ come from the germline V gene. The CDR3: CASRKDPAGGRYEQYF. Here the CDR3 DNA reads TGCGCCAGCAGAAAAGATCCAGCGGGAGGGCGGTACGAGCAGTACTTC.

The rearrangement uses TRBV7-8 and TRBJ1-1; D gene uncertain. Trimming pared 5 bases from V and 0 bases from J, leaving 13 bases between. Germline lookup yields CDR1 SGHVS and CDR2 FQNEAQ. The CDR3 extends over 15 amino acids. CDR3 protein: CASSGRYRLNTEAFF. CDR3 in DNA: TGTGCCAGCAGCGGCCGGTACCGACTGAACACTGAAGCTTTCTTT.

This clonotype was counted a few times. This likely comes from a read error, as the CDR3 has no conserved phenylalanine or tryptophan at its end. No DNA is shown, since the ends of the CDR3 on it are uncertain; the CDR3 is the one TCRdb lists. The chain is built from TRBV4-3 and TRBJ1-2; the D call TRBD1 from the table was never checked on the DNA. Germline CDR1 reads LGHNA; CDR2 reads YSLEER. Inclusive of both ends, the CDR3 amounts to 11 amino acids. CDR3 amino acids: CASSQDGVGGS.

This clonotype has only a few counts. This rearrangement joins TRBV7-2 to TRBJ2-7; D is perhaps TRBD2 (6 bases). The V end lost 5 bases, the J end lost 4 bases, and 24 bases lay between the germline ends. This CDR3 region has 17 residues. Germline-derived CDR1 and CDR2 are SGHTA and FQGNSA. The CDR3 here is CASSHKKDREIPYEQYF. The CDR3 nucleotides read TGTGCCAGCAGCCATAAGAAGGATCGGGAGATCCCGTACGAGCAGTACTTC.

V is TRBV6-5 and J is TRBJ1-3; 9 bases match TRBD1. Germline values: CDR1 MNHEY, CDR2 SVGAGI. There are 13 residues in the CDR3. The J segment lost 7 bases and the V segment lost 2 bases, leaving 0 bases of the junction unmatched. In nucleotides, the CDR3 is TGTGCCAGCAGTTACGACAGGGGGAACACCATATATTTT. Translated: CASSYDRGNTIYF.

At least ten counts were recorded for this clonotype. The genes are TRBV20-1 and TRBJ1-3, with a possible D match to TRBD1 (6 bases). The ends were cut back, 6 bases at V and 0 bases at J, with 9 bases in the middle. The CDR3 sequence is 13 residues long. Looked up from germline, CDR1 is DFQATT and CDR2 is SNEGSKA (reference sequence). CDR3 DNA: TGCAGTGCCACAGGGTTCTCTGGAAACACCATATATTTT. Encoded protein: CSATGFSGNTIYF.